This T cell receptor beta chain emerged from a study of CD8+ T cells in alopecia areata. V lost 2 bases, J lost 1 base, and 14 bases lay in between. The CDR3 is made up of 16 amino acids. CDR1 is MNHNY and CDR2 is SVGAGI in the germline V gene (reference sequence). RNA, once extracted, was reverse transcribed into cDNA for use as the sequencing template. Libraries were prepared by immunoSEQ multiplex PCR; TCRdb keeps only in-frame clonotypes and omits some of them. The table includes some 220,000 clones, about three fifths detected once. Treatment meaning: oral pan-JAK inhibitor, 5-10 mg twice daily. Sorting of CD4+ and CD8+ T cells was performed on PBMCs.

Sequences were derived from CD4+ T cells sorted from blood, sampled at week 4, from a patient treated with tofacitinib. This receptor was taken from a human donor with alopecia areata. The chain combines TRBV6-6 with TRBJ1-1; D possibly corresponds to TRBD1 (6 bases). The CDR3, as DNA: TGTGCCAGCAGTTACGGGGGCTCAGGAGGGAACACTGAAGCTTTCTTT. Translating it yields CASSYGGSGGNTEAFF.